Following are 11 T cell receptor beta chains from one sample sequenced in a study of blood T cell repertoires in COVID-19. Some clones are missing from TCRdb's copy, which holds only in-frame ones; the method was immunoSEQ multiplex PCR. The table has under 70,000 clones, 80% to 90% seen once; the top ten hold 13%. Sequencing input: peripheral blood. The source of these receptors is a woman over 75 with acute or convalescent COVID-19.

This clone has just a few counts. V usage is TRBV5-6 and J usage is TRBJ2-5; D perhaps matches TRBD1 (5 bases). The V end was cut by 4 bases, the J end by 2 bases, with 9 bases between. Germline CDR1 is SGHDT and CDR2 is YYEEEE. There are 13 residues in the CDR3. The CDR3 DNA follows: TGTGCCAGCAGCACAGGACATCAAGAGACCCAGTACTTC. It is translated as CASSTGHQETQYF.

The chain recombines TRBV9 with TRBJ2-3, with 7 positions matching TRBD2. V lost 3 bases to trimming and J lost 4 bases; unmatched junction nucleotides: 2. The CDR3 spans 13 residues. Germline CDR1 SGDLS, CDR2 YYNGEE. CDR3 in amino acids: CASSGGRADTQYF. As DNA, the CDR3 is TGTGCCAGCAGCGGTGGGAGGGCAGATACGCAGTATTTT.

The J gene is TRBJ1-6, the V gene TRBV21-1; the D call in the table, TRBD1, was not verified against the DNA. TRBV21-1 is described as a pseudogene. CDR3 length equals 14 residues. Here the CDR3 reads CASSKYAVGSPLHF. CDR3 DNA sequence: TGTGCCAGCAGCAAATATGCCGTGGGCTCACCCCTCCACTTT.

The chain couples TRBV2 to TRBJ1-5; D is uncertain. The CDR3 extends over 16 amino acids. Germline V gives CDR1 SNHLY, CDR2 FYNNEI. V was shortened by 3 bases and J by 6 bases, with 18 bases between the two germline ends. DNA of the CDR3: TGTGCCAGCAGTGACTTTCGACCTTCAGAGGGTCAGCCCCAGCATTTT. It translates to CASSDFRPSEGQPQHF.

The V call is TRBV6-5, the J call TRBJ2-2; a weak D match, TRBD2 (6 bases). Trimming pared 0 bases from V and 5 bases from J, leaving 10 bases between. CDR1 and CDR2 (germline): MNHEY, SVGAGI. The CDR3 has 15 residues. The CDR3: CASSYSGRGTGELFF. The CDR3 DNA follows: TGTGCCAGCAGTTACTCGGGCCGGGGGACCGGGGAGCTGTTTTTT.

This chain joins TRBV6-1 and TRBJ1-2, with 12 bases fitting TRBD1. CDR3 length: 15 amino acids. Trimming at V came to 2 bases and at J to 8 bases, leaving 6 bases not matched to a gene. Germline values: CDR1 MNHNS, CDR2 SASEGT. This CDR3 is CASSERGQGARGYTF. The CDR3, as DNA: TGTGCCAGCAGTGAACGGGGACAGGGGGCTCGGGGCTACACCTTC.

CDR3 protein: CASSIGRMVDTQYF. In DNA form, the CDR3 reads TGTGCCAGTAGTATAGGGCGGATGGTAGATACGCAGTATTTT. V is TRBV19 and J is TRBJ2-3; D unresolved. Trimming took 1 base from V and 5 from J, leaving 10 bases between them. This CDR3 spans 14 amino acids. CDR1 and CDR2 (germline): LNHDA, SQIVND (reference sequence).

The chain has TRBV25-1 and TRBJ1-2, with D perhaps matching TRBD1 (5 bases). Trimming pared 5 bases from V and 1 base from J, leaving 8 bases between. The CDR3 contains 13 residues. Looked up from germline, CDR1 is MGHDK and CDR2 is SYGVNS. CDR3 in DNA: TGTGCCAGCAGTAAGGGGATTAACTATGGCTACACCTTC. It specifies CASSKGINYGYTF.

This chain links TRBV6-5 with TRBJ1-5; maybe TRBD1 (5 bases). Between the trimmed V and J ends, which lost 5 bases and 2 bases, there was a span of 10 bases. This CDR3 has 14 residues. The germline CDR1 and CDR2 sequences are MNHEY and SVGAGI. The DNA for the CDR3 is TGTGCCAGCAGTCCCGGACAAGGCAATCAGCCCCAGCATTTT. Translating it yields CASSPGQGNQPQHF.

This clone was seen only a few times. The CDR3, as DNA: TGCGCCAGCAGCGCCCGACAGACTAGTGAGCAGTACTTC. Encoded protein: CASSARQTSEQYF. The chain links TRBV4-1 to TRBJ2-7; TRBD2 might be the D (6 bases). CDR1 is MGHRA and CDR2 is YSYEKL in the germline V gene. The V end lost 5 bases, the J end lost 7 bases, and 15 bases lay between the germline ends. This CDR3 is 13 amino acids long.

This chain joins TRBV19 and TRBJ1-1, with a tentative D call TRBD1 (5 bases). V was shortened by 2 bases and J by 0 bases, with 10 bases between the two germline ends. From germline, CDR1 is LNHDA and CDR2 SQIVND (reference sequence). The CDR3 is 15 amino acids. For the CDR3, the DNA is TGTGCCAGTAGTATAATTGCAGGGCTGAACACTGAAGCTTTCTTT. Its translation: CASSIIAGLNTEAFF.